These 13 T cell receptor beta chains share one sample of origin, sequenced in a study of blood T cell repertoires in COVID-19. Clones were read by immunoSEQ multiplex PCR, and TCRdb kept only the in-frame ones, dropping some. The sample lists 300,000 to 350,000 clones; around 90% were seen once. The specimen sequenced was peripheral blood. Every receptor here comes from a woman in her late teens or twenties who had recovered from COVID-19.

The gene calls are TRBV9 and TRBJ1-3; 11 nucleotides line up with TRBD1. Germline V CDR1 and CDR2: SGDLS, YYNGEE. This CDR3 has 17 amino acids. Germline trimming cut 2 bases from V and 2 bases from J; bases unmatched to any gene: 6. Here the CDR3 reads CASSVFGTGGTGNTIYF. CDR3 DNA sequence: TGTGCCAGCAGCGTTTTCGGGACAGGGGGAACTGGAAACACCATATATTTT. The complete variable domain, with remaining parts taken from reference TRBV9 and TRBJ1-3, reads DSGVTQTPKHLITATGQRVTLRCSPRSGDLSVYWYQQSLDQGLQFLIQYYNGEERAKGNILERFSAQQFPDLHSELNLSSLELGDSALYFCASSVFGTGGTGNTIYFGEGSWLTVV.

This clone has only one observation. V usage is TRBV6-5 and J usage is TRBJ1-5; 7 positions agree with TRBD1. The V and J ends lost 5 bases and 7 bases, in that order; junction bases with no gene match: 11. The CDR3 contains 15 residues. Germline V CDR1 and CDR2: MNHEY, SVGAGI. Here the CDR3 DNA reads TGTGCCAGCAGTCGACGACAGGGCAAAGGCCAGCCCCAGCATTTT. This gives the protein CASSRRQGKGQPQHF.

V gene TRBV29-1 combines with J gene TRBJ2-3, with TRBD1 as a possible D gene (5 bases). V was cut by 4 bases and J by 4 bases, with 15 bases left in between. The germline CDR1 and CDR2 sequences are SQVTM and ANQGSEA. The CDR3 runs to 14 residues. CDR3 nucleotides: TGCAGCGTTGCCCAGGGCCGGGCAGCAGATACGCAGTATTTT. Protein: CSVAQGRAADTQYF.

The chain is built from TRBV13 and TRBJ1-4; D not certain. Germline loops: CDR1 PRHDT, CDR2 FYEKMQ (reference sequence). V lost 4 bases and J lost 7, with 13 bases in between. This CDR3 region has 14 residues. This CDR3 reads CASSSGVRGEKLFF. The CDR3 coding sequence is TGTGCCAGCAGCTCCGGGGTGAGAGGTGAAAAACTGTTTTTT.

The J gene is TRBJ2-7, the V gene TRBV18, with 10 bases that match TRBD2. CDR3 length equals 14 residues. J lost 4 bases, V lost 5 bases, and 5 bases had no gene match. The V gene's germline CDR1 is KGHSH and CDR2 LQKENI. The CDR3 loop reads CASSTSGNGYEQYV. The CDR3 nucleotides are TGTGCCAGCTCAACTAGCGGGAACGGGTACGAGCAGTACGTC.

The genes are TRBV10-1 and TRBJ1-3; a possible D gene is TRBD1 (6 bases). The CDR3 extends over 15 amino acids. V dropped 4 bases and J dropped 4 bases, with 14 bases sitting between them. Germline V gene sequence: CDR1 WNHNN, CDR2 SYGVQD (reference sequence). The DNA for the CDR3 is TGCGCCAGCAGTGCTACAGGGTTATCCGGAAACACCATATATTTT. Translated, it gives CASSATGLSGNTIYF.

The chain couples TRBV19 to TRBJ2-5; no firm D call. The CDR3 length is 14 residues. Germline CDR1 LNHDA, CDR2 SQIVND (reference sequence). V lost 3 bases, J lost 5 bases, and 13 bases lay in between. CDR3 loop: CASSILAPPETQYF. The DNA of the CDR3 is TGTGCCAGTAGTATCCTGGCACCCCCCGAGACCCAGTACTTC.

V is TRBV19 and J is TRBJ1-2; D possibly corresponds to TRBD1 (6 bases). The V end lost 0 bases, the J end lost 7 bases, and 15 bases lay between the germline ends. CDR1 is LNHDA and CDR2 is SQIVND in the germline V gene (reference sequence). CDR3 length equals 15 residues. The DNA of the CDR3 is TGTGCCAGTAGTATAGACGGAGACAGGACCCGTGGCTACACCTTC. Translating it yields CASSIDGDRTRGYTF.

The CDR3 reads CASTRGSFYGYTF. The DNA for the CDR3 is TGTGCCAGTACGAGAGGGTCTTTCTATGGCTACACCTTC. The chain has TRBV6-1 and TRBJ1-2, with unresolved D. Trimming removed 9 bases at V and 4 bases at J, with 15 bases between. Germline CDR1 is MNHNS and CDR2 is SASEGT. The CDR3 totals 13 residues.

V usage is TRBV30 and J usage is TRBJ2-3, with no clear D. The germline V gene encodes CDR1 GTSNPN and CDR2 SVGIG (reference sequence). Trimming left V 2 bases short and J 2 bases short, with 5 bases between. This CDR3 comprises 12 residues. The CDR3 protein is CAWSPLTDTQYF. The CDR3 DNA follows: TGTGCCTGGAGTCCCCTCACAGATACGCAGTATTTT.

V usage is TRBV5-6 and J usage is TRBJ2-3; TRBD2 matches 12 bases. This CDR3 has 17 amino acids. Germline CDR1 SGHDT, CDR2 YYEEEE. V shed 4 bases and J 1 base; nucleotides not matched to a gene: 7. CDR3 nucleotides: TGTGCCAGCAGCACTCCGGGACTAGCGGGTCGCACAGATACGCAGTATTTT. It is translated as CASSTPGLAGRTDTQYF.

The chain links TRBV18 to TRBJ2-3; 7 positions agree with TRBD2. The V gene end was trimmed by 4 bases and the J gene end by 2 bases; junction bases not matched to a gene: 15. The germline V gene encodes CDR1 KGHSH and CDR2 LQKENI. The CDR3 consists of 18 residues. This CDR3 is CASSRVFFAGEPTDTQYF. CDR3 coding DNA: TGTGCCAGCTCACGGGTATTCTTTGCGGGAGAGCCCACAGATACGCAGTATTTT.

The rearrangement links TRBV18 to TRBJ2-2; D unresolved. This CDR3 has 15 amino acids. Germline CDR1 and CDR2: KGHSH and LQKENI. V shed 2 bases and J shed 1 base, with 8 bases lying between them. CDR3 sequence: CASSPVAENTGELFF. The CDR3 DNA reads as TGTGCCAGCTCACCAGTTGCGGAGAACACCGGGGAGCTGTTTTTT.